These 10 T cell receptor beta chains were sequenced from one sample in a study of shared clonotypes between healthy human individuals. TCRdb's copy holds only in-frame clones and misses some; the assay was immunoSEQ multiplex PCR. This table has roughly 2 million clones, almost 96% appearing once. The sequenced sample was naive CD4+ T cells sorted from blood. The subset is: CD45RA+ positively selected. The receptor source for this set is a man aged 18 to 29 in good health.

The chain employs TRBV7-9 and TRBJ1-4, with D possibly being TRBD1 (6 bases). Germline CDR1 is SEHNR and CDR2 is FQNEAQ (reference sequence). The V end lost 6 bases, the J end lost 8 bases, and 13 bases lay between the germline ends. The CDR3 sequence is 13 residues long. The CDR3 sequence: CASRIQGREKLFF. For the CDR3, the DNA is TGTGCCAGCAGGATACAGGGCAGGGAAAAACTGTTTTTT.

The CDR3 reads CASCPRGEQETQYF. CDR3 sequence (DNA): TGTGCCAGCTGCCCCCGTGGGGAGCAAGAGACCCAGTACTTC. The J gene is TRBJ2-5, the V gene TRBV28; D perhaps matches TRBD2 (5 bases). The CDR3 has 14 amino acids. The V end lost 8 bases, the J end lost 2 bases, and 15 bases lay between the germline ends. CDR1 is MDHEN and CDR2 is SYDVKM in the germline V gene.

Worth noting for this clone: This sample also contains other DNA sequences that code for the same CDR3. The J gene is TRBJ2-3, the V gene TRBV2; D remains unclear. Germline values: CDR1 SNHLY, CDR2 FYNNEI. The CDR3 totals 11 residues. V lost 8 bases, J lost 2 bases, and 5 bases lay in between. This CDR3 reads CASLNTDTQYF. The CDR3 nucleotides are TGTGCCAGCCTTAACACAGATACGCAGTATTTT.

The chain couples TRBV5-6 to TRBJ2-5, with 15 bases aligning to TRBD2. CDR1 SGHDT and CDR2 YYEEEE come from the germline V gene. J gave up 4 bases and V 4 bases, and 8 bases lay outside the gene matches. This CDR3 has 17 amino acids. In nucleotides, the CDR3 is TGTGCCAGCAGCCCAGGGACTAGCGGGAGGTTTGGAGAGACCCAGTACTTC. This gives the protein CASSPGTSGRFGETQYF.

V gene TRBV2 combines with J gene TRBJ2-3; TRBD2 aligns across 7 bases. The germline gives CDR1 SNHLY, CDR2 FYNNEI. V lost 1 base to trimming and J lost 4 bases; unmatched junction nucleotides: 2. This CDR3 is 14 amino acids long. DNA of the CDR3: TGTGCCAGCAGTGAAGATGGACTAGCAGATACGCAGTATTTT. Its translation: CASSEDGLADTQYF.

The chain employs TRBV11-2 and TRBJ1-2; TRBD1 is a possible D gene (5 bases). CDR3 length: 15 residues. V was cut by 5 bases and J by 0 bases, with 13 bases left in between. Per germline, CDR1 SGHAT and CDR2 FQNNGV. CDR3 bases: TGTGCCAGCAGCCAGAACCAGGGCTCTAACTATGGCTACACCTTC. Residues: CASSQNQGSNYGYTF.

The chain carries TRBV30 and TRBJ2-7; 12 bases are a match to TRBD2. V shed 4 bases, J shed 2 bases, and the junction held 3 bases outside the gene matches. CDR3 length: 14 residues. Germline V CDR1 and CDR2: GTSNPN, SVGIG (reference sequence). CDR3 region: CAWTSGRGAYEQYF. The DNA for the CDR3 is TGTGCCTGGACTAGCGGGAGGGGAGCCTACGAGCAGTACTTC.

Notes on this clone: The sample carries other DNA sequences with the same CDR3. The J gene is TRBJ1-4, the V gene TRBV7-9; unclear D gene. The CDR3 has 15 amino acids. Per the germline V gene, CDR1 is SEHNR and CDR2 is FQNEAQ (reference sequence). Deletions cut 2 bases from V and 0 bases from J, with 7 bases between. The CDR3 protein is CASSLSATTNEKLFF. CDR3 in DNA: TGTGCCAGCAGCTTATCGGCAACAACTAATGAAAAACTGTTTTTT.

The rearrangement links TRBV6-4 to TRBJ2-1, with TRBD1 matching 9 bases. The CDR3 loop spans 15 amino acids. J was trimmed by 8 bases and V by 4 bases; bases with no gene match: 9. Germline V gene data show CDR1 as MRHNA and CDR2 as SNTAGT. In DNA, the CDR3 is TGTGCCAGCAGTGTAGCCCGGACAGGGGTAGATGAGCAGTTCTTC. Translation: CASSVARTGVDEQFF.

The chain links TRBV6-4 to TRBJ2-7; 7 bases line up with TRBD2. The CDR3 totals 15 residues. V was clipped by 3 bases and J by 5 bases; unmatched bases: 10. In germline, CDR1 is MRHNA, CDR2 SNTAGT. The CDR3 nucleotides are TGTGCCAGCAGTGAGTTTCCTGGCGGGAGTGACGAGCAGTACTTC. It codes for CASSEFPGGSDEQYF.